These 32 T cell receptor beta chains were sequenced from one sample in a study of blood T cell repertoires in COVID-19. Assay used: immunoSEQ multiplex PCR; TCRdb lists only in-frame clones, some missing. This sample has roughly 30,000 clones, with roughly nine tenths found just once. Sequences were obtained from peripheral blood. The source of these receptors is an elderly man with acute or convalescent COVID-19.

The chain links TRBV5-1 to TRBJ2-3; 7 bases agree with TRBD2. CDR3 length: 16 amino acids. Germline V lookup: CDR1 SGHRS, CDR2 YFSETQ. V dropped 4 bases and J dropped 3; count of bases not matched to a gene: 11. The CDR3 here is CASSPAGTIFTDTQYF. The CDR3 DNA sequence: TGCGCCAGCAGCCCCGCCGGGACTATTTTTACAGATACGCAGTATTTT.

CDR3 nucleotides: TGTGCCAGTAGTATATTCCGGGAGTGGGGCGGGGAGCTGTTTTTT. Protein: CASSIFREWGGELFF. This sequence joins TRBV19 and TRBJ2-2; D possibly corresponds to TRBD2 (6 bases). Trimming cost V 2 bases and J 7 bases, with 14 bases left between them. Germline V gives CDR1 LNHDA, CDR2 SQIVND (reference sequence). CDR3 length: 15 amino acids.

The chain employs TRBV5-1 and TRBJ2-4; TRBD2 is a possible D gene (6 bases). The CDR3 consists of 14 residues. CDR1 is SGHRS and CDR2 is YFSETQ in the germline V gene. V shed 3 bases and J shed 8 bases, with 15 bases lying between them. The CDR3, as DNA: TGCGCCAGCAGCTCAATAGCGAGGGAGGACATTCAGTACTTC. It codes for CASSSIAREDIQYF.

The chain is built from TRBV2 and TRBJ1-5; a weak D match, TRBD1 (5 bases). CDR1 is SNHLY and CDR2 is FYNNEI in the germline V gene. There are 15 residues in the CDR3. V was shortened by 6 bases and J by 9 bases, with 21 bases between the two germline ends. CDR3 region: CASRNPGLPPGPQHF. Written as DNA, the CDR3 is TGTGCCAGCAGAAACCCGGGACTCCCTCCGGGGCCCCAGCATTTT.

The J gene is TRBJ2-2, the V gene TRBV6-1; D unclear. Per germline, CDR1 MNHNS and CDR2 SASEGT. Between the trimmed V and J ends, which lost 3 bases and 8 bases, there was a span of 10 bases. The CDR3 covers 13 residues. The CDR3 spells CASSDILEGELFF. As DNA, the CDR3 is TGTGCCAGCAGTGATATCTTGGAGGGGGAGCTGTTTTTT.

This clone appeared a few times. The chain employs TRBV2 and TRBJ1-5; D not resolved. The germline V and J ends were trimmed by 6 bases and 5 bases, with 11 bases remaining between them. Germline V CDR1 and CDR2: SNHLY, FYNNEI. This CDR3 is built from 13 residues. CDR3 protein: CASSGSEDQPQHF. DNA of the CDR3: TGTGCCAGCAGCGGAAGTGAGGATCAGCCCCAGCATTTT.

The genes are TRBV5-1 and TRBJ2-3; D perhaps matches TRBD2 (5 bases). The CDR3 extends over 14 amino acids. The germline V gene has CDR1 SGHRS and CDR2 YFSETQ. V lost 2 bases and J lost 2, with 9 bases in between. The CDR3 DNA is TGCGCCAGCAGCTTTTCGGACTCCACAGATACGCAGTATTTT. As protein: CASSFSDSTDTQYF.

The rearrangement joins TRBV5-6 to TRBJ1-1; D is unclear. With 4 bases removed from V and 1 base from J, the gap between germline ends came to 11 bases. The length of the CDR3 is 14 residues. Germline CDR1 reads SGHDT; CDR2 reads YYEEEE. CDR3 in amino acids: CASSPGGRNTEAFF. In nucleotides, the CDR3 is TGTGCCAGCAGCCCTGGCGGGCGGAACACTGAAGCTTTCTTT.

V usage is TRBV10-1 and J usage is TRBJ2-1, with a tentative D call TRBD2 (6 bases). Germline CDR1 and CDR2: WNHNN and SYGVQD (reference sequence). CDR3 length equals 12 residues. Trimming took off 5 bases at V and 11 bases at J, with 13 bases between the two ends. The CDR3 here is CASSPGGDQQFF. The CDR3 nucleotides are TGCGCCAGCAGTCCAGGCGGGGACCAGCAGTTCTTC.

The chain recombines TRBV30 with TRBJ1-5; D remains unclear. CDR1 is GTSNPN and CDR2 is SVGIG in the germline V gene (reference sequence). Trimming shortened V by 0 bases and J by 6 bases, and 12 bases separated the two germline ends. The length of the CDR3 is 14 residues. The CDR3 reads CAWSVRGKVQPQHF. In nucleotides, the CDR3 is TGTGCCTGGAGTGTAAGAGGGAAGGTTCAGCCCCAGCATTTT.

CDR3 in amino acids: CATSDRTGGETQYF. In DNA form, the CDR3 reads TGTGCCACCAGTGATAGAACAGGTGGGGAGACCCAGTACTTC. The chain joins TRBV24-1 to TRBJ2-5; a weak D match, TRBD1 (5 bases). Germline V gene data show CDR1 as KGHDR and CDR2 as SFDVKD. The V gene lost 3 bases and the J gene lost 5 bases, with 12 bases spanning the gap. The CDR3 sequence is 14 residues long.

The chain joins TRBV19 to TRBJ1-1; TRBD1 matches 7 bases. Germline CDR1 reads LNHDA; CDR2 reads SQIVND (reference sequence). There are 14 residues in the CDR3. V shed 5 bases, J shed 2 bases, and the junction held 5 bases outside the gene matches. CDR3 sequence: CASSWGTANTEAFF. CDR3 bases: TGTGCCAGTAGTTGGGGGACAGCCAACACTGAAGCTTTCTTT.

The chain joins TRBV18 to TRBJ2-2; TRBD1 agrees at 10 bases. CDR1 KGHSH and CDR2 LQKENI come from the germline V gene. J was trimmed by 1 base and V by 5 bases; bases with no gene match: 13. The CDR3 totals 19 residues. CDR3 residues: CASSSRDRGHRVNTGELFF. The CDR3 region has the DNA TGTGCCAGCTCATCCCGGGACAGGGGTCACCGGGTGAACACCGGGGAGCTGTTTTTT.

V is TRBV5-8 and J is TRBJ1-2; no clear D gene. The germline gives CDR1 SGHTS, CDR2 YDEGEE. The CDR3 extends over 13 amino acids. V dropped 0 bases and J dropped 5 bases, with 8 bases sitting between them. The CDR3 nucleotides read TGTGCCAGCAGCTTGGACCCCCGGTATGGCTACACCTTC. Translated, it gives CASSLDPRYGYTF.

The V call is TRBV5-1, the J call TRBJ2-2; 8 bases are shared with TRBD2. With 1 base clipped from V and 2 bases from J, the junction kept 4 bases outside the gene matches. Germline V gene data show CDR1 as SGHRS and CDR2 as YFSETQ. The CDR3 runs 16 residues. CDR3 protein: CASSLLAGRNTGELFF. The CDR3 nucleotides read TGCGCCAGCAGCTTGTTAGCGGGACGCAACACCGGGGAGCTGTTTTTT.

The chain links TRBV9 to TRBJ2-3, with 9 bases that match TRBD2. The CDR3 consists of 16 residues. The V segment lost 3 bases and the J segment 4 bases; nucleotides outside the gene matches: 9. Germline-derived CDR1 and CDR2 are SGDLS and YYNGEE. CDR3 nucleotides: TGTGCCAGCAGCGCCGGGACTAGCAGGAGGTCAGATACGCAGTATTTT. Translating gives CASSAGTSRRSDTQYF.

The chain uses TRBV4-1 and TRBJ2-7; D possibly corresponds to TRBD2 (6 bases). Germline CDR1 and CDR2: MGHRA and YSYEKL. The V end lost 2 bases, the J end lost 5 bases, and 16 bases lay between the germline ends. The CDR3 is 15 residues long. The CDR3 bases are TGCGCCAGCAGCCAAATTGGGACTGTACCTGACGAGCAGTACTTC. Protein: CASSQIGTVPDEQYF.

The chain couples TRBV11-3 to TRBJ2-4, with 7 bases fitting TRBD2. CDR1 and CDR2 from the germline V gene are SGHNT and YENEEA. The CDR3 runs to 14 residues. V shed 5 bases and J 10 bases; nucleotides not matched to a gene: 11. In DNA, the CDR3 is TGTGCCAGCAGCCCAGGCAGCGGGGAAATAATTCAGTACTTC. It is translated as CASSPGSGEIIQYF. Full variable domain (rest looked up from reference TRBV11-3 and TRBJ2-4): EAGVVQSPRYKIIEKKQPVAFWCNPISGHNTLYWYLQNLGQGPELLIRYENEEAVDDSQLPKDRFSAERLKGVDSTLKIQPAELGDSAVYLCASSPGSGEIIQYFGAGTRLSVL.

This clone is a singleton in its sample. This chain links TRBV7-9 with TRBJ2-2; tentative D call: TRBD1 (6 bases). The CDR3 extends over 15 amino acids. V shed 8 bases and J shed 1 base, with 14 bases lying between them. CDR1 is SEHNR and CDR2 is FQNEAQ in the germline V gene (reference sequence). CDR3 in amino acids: CASVPGEWNTGELFF. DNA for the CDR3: TGTGCCAGCGTCCCAGGGGAGTGGAACACCGGGGAGCTGTTTTTT.

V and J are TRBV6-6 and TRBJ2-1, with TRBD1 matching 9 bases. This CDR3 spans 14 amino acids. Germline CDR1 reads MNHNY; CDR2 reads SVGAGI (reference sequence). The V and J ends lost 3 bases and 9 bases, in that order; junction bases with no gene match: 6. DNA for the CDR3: TGTGCCAGCAGTTATACAGGGGGCATAGGTGAGCAGTTCTTC. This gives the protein CASSYTGGIGEQFF.

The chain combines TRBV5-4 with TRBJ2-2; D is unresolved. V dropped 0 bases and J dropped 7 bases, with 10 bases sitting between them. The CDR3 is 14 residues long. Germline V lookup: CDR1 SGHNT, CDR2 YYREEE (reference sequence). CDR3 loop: CASSLDGYLGELFF. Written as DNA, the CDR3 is TGTGCCAGCAGCTTGGACGGGTACCTCGGGGAGCTGTTTTTT.

CDR3 loop: CASSLADRGFNSPLHF. The CDR3 DNA is TGTGCCAGCAGCTTAGCGGACAGGGGGTTCAATTCACCCCTCCACTTT. The gene calls are TRBV7-2 and TRBJ1-6; 10 bases are shared with TRBD1. The CDR3 runs 16 residues. Germline CDR1 and CDR2: SGHTA and FQGNSA. The junction had 3 bases not matched to a gene; V was cut back by 0 bases and J by 7 bases. Variable domain in full (rest from reference TRBV7-2 and TRBJ1-6): GAGVSQSPSNKVTEKGKDVELRCDPISGHTALYWYRQSLGQGLEFLIYFQGNSAPDKSGLPSDRFSAERTGGSVSTLTIQRTQQEDSAVYLCASSLADRGFNSPLHFGNGTRLTVT.

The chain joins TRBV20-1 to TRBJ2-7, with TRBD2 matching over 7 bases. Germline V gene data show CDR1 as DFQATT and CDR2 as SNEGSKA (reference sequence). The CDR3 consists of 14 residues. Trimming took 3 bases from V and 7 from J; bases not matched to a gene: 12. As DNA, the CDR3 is TGCAGTGCTAGTTCAATGCGGGAGATGCGGGAGCAGTACTTC. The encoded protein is CSASSMREMREQYF.

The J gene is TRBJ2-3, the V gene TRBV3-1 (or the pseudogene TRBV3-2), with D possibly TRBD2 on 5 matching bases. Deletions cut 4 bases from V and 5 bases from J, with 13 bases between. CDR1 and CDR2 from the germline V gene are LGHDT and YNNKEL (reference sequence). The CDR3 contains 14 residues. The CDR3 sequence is CASSPIGVLDTQYF. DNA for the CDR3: TGTGCCAGCAGCCCTATCGGGGTCTTAGATACGCAGTATTTT.

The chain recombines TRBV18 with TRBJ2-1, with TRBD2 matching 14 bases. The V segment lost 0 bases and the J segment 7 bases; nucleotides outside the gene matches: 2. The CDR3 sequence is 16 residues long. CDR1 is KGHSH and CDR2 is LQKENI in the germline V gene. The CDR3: CASSPPGLAGENEQFF. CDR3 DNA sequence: TGTGCCAGCTCACCACCGGGACTAGCGGGAGAAAATGAGCAGTTCTTC. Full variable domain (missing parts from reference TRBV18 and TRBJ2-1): NAGVMQNPRHLVRRRGQEARLRCSPMKGHSHVYWYRQLPEEGLKFMVYLQKENIIDESGMPKERFSAEFPKEGPSILRIQQVVRGDSAAYFCASSPPGLAGENEQFFGPGTRLTVL.

The CDR3 sequence: CATRTYNSPLHF. The CDR3, as DNA: TGTGCCACCCGGACTTATAATTCACCCCTCCACTTT. The chain combines TRBV6-5 with TRBJ1-6; D call uncertain. The V end lost 10 bases, the J end lost 4 bases, and 8 bases lay between the germline ends. CDR1 and CDR2 (germline): MNHEY, SVGAGI. The CDR3 has 12 residues.

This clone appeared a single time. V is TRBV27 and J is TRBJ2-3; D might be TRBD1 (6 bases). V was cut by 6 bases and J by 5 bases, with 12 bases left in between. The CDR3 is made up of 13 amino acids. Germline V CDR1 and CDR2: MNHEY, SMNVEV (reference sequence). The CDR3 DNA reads TGTGCCAGCAGCGAAACAGGGTTAGATACGCAGTATTTT. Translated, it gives CASSETGLDTQYF.

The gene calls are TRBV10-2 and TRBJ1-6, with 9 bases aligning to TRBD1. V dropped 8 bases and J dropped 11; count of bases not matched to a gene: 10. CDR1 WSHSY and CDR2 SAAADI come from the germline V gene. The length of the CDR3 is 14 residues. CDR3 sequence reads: CASQTGTGSAPLHF. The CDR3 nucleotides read TGCGCCAGCCAAACCGGGACAGGGAGCGCACCCCTCCACTTT.

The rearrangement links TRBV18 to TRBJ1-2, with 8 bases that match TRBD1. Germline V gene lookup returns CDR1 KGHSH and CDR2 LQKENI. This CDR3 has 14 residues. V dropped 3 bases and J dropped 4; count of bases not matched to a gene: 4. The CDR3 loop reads CASSPDREVYGYTF. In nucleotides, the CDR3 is TGTGCCAGCTCACCGGACAGGGAGGTCTATGGCTACACCTTC.

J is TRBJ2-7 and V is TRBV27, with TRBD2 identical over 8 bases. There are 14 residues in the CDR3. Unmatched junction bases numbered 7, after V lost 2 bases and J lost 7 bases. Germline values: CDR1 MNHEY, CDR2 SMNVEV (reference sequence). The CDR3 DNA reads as TGTGCCAGCAGTTTAATAGCGGGACCAAGGGAGCAGTACTTC. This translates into CASSLIAGPREQYF.

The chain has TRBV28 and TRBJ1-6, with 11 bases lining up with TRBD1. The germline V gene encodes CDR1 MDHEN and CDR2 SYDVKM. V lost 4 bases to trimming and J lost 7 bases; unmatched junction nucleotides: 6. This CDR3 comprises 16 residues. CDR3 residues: CASSWAGDRGNSPLHF. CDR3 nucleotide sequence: TGTGCCAGCAGTTGGGCGGGGGACAGGGGGAATTCACCCCTCCACTTT.

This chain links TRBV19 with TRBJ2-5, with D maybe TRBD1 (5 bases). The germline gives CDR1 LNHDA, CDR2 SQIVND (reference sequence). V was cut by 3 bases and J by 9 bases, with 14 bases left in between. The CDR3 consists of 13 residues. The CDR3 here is CASSMDTSTAQYF. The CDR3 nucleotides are TGTGCCAGTAGTATGGACACGTCCACGGCCCAGTACTTC.